Listed below are T cell receptor beta chains from one sample, sequenced in a study of T cell repertoires in cytomegalovirus infection. MiXCR, run by TCRdb on the reads, gives a single entry per CDR3 protein. This sample has 450,000 to 650,000 distinct CDR3 sequences; 26% occur once, and the top ten carry less than 15%. The material sequenced was PBMCs. The receptors derive from a human donor in good health (CMV status not recorded). Some clones in this sample may be carry-over from other donors' samples. Each CDR3 is given with its conserved first and last residue. A D gene is named only where the DNA matches it firmly. Only some rows state a clone size, as once, few, many or a class for expanded clones.

CDR3nt,CDR3aa,j_gene,d_gene,abundance,v_gene
TGTGCCAGCAGTTTAGCGTTGGGGGCAGGCACCGGGGAGCTGTTTTTT,CASSLALGAGTGELFF,TRBJ2-2,-,-,TRBV12-3/TRBV12-4
TGTGCCAGCAGCAGATTCGGACAGGGTGATGTCAACACTGAAGCTTTCTTT,CASSRFGQGDVNTEAFF,TRBJ1-1,TRBD1,-,TRBV28
TGTGCCAGCAGAAACGGGAGAGGCCCCGGGGAGCTGTTTTTT,CASRNGRGPGELFF,TRBJ2-2,-,-,TRBV6-1
TGCGCCAGCAGCACCTGGGACTGGCGCACAGATACGCAGTATTTT,CASSTWDWRTDTQYF,TRBJ2-3,-,-,TRBV5-1
TGTGCCACCAGCAGAGAACCAAGGATAGCGGAAGAGACCCAGTACTTC,CATSREPRIAEETQYF,TRBJ2-5,-,once,TRBV15
TGTGCCAGCAGTGGGGACACCTTCTCCTACGAGCAGTACTTC,CASSGDTFSYEQYF,TRBJ2-7,-,-,TRBV2
TGTGCCAGCAGCCAAGATGGTGGGACAGGGCCCTACGAGCAGTACTTC,CASSQDGGTGPYEQYF,TRBJ2-7,TRBD1,-,TRBV14
TGTGCCAGCAGTTTAAGAGGACAGGGGAGCGAGCAGTACTTC,CASSLRGQGSEQYF,TRBJ2-7,TRBD1,many,TRBV12-3/TRBV12-4
TGTGCCAGCAGCCAAGGTGCACAGGGCACAGATACGCAGTATTTT,CASSQGAQGTDTQYF,TRBJ2-3,-,few,TRBV4-2
TGTGCCAGCAGCAAGGGACAGACGGGGACCCAGTACTTC,CASSKGQTGTQYF,TRBJ2-5,TRBD1,few,TRBV11-1
TGTGCCAGCAGCTTAAATGACCCAGGGCACACCGGGGAGCTGTTTTTT,CASSLNDPGHTGELFF,TRBJ2-2,-,-,TRBV7-9
TGCAGTGCTAGAGCTCTAGCGACCTACGAGCAGTACTTC,CSARALATYEQYF,TRBJ2-7,-,-,TRBV20-1
TGTGCCAGCAGCCGGACAGGGAGTAGTCAGCCCCAGCATTTT,CASSRTGSSQPQHF,TRBJ1-5,TRBD1,many,TRBV7-2
TGTGCCAGCAGCGGGGTACAAGCGGGAAAAGAGACCCAGTACTTC,CASSGVQAGKETQYF,TRBJ2-5,TRBD2,few,TRBV9
TGCGCCAGCAGCTGGAGAAGCGGGGAGACAGATACGCAGTATTTT,CASSWRSGETDTQYF,TRBJ2-3,TRBD2,-,TRBV4-1
TGTGCCAGCAGCTTAGCGAATGAAGGGGAGCTGTTTTTT,CASSLANEGELFF,TRBJ2-2,-,many,TRBV7-9
TGCAGTGCTAGAGATGGGAGGGGGTTCACTGAAGCTTTCTTT,CSARDGRGFTEAFF,TRBJ1-1,-,-,TRBV20-1
TGTGCCAGTAGTCCGCGGGACAGGGGGTCCGGGGAGCTGTTTTTT,CASSPRDRGSGELFF,TRBJ2-2,TRBD1,-,TRBV19
TGTGCCAGCAGCACAACCAAGGGGGGGGAGACCCAGTACTTC,CASSTTKGGETQYF,TRBJ2-5,-,-,TRBV5-6
TGTGCCAGCAGTGAACCCGGGTTCTCCTCCTACGAGCAGTACTTC,CASSEPGFSSYEQYF,TRBJ2-7,-,many,TRBV6-1
TGTGCCAGCAGTTTATTTGGTCAGGGCTCCTACAATGAGCAGTTCTTC,CASSLFGQGSYNEQFF,TRBJ2-1,-,-,TRBV28
TGTGCCAGCGGAAAACAGGGGTCCCAGACCCAGTACTTC,CASGKQGSQTQYF,TRBJ2-5,TRBD1,-,TRBV2
TGTGCCAGCAACCAGGGGGGGAATCAGCCCCAGCATTTT,CASNQGGNQPQHF,TRBJ1-5,TRBD1,-,TRBV28
TGTGCCAGCAGCTTAACGGGGGACGGGTACAATGAGCAGTTCTTC,CASSLTGDGYNEQFF,TRBJ2-1,-,few,TRBV7-3
TGTGCCAGCAGCCAAGCTCGCAATGAGCAGTTCTTC,CASSQARNEQFF,TRBJ2-1,-,few,TRBV7-2
TGCAGTGCTTTCCGGCAGGGGGCTCAGCCCCAGCATTTT,CSAFRQGAQPQHF,TRBJ1-5,TRBD1,few,TRBV20-1
TGTGCCAGCAGCTTAGGTCTGAGAGACAGTGGCGAAGCTTTCTTT,CASSLGLRDSGEAFF,TRBJ1-1,-,-,TRBV11-2
TGTGCCAGCAGCCGACTAGCGCGGGATGAGCAGTTCTTC,CASSRLARDEQFF,TRBJ2-1,TRBD2,many,TRBV7-2
TGTGCCAGCAGTGACACCAGAGATGGCTACACCTTC,CASSDTRDGYTF,TRBJ1-2,-,-,TRBV28
TGTGCCAGCAGTTTTGTCGGGAGCACAGATACGCAGTATTTT,CASSFVGSTDTQYF,TRBJ2-3,-,many,TRBV12-3/TRBV12-4
TGCGCCAGCAGCCAATCGACTAGCGCTACCCAAGAGACCCAGTACTTC,CASSQSTSATQETQYF,TRBJ2-5,TRBD2,few,TRBV4-3
TGTGCCAGCAGCTTATCCGGGGTGGCCAACGTCCTGACTTTC,CASSLSGVANVLTF,TRBJ2-6,-,few,TRBV11-2
TGTGCCAGCAGCATAGGAGCGGGCGCAGAGGATACGCAGTATTTT,CASSIGAGAEDTQYF,TRBJ2-3,-,-,TRBV11-3
TGTGCCATCAGCCCCAACAGGGGTAGCTCCTACGAGCAGTACTTC,CAISPNRGSSYEQYF,TRBJ2-7,TRBD1,few,TRBV10-3
TGTGCCAGCAGTCCCGTTGAGACTAGCGAAGAGACCCAGTACTTC,CASSPVETSEETQYF,TRBJ2-5,TRBD2,few,TRBV7-9
TGTGCCAGCAGTTACAAACTAGCGGGAGGGCCGAAAGCCTCCGAGCAGTACTTC,CASSYKLAGGPKASEQYF,TRBJ2-7,TRBD2,few,TRBV6-2/TRBV6-3
TGTGCTAGTGGTTTGGTAGTAACGGGACTAGCGGGAGATGAGCAGTTCTTC,CASGLVVTGLAGDEQFF,TRBJ2-1,TRBD2,-,TRBV12-5
TGTGCCAGCAAGGGACAACTAGCGGGAGGGCTGTTCCACAATGAGCAGTTCTTC,CASKGQLAGGLFHNEQFF,TRBJ2-1,TRBD2,many,TRBV12-3/TRBV12-4
TGCGCCAGCAAGGTAGGGGACACTGAGCAGTTCTTC,CASKVGDTEQFF,TRBJ2-1,-,few,TRBV5-1
TGTGCCAGCATCCCTGACAGGGGAAGGGGCTACACCTTC,CASIPDRGRGYTF,TRBJ1-2,TRBD1,-,TRBV12-3/TRBV12-4
TGTGCCAGTAGTTCCCGGGGGACGAACACTGAAGCTTTCTTT,CASSSRGTNTEAFF,TRBJ1-1,-,-,TRBV19
TGTGCCAGCAGCTTACTGGTGCGGCGGACTGAAGCTTTCTTT,CASSLLVRRTEAFF,TRBJ1-1,-,-,TRBV7-9
TGTGCCAGCACGAATGACGGACAAGAAGCTTTCTTT,CASTNDGQEAFF,TRBJ1-1,-,many,TRBV7-9
TGTGCCAGCAGCTTACCAGGGGAGATGGCGTACGAGCAGTACTTC,CASSLPGEMAYEQYF,TRBJ2-7,-,-,TRBV5-6
TGTGCCAGCAGCCCTGGGAGGGATTGGGGCACTGAAGCTTTCTTT,CASSPGRDWGTEAFF,TRBJ1-1,-,-,TRBV5-6
TGTGCCAGCAGTTTGATAGGGGATACGCAGTATTTT,CASSLIGDTQYF,TRBJ2-3,-,many,TRBV6-2/TRBV6-3
TGTGCCACCAGTGACCTTGTCTCGGGCAATGAGCAGTTCTTC,CATSDLVSGNEQFF,TRBJ2-1,-,few,TRBV24-1
TGTGCCAGCAGTTTTCTCATGGGGCGAAGCTCCTACGAGCAGTACTTC,CASSFLMGRSSYEQYF,TRBJ2-7,-,few,TRBV6-2/TRBV6-3
TGTGCCATCAGGCAGCGGGAGGGGAATGAGCAGTTCTTC,CAIRQREGNEQFF,TRBJ2-1,TRBD2,once,TRBV10-3
TGTGCCTGGAGTGGACCTCGGGGGGGCACTGAAGCTTTCTTT,CAWSGPRGGTEAFF,TRBJ1-1,-,-,TRBV30
TGTGCCAGCAGCTTACCAGGGGGGGACACTGAAGCTTTCTTT,CASSLPGGDTEAFF,TRBJ1-1,TRBD1,many,TRBV7-8
TGCGCCAGCAGCCAAAACACAGGGGAGAGGGAGCAGTACTTC,CASSQNTGEREQYF,TRBJ2-7,TRBD1,few,TRBV4-1
TGTGCCAGCAGACCTACAACAGGGTGGCCCACTGAAGCTTTCTTT,CASRPTTGWPTEAFF,TRBJ1-1,-,-,TRBV12-3/TRBV12-4
TGTGCCAGCAGTGCCGGAGGAGCGGGAGAGCGCCGGGCCCAGTACTTC,CASSAGGAGERRAQYF,TRBJ2-5,TRBD2,few,TRBV27
TGTGCCAGCAGCGACCGAGAGGGTTACGGGCAGCCCCAGCATTTT,CASSDREGYGQPQHF,TRBJ1-5,-,-,TRBV12-3/TRBV12-4
TGTGCCAGCAGTTTTCAGGGCTCAGCGGAGACCCAGTACTTC,CASSFQGSAETQYF,TRBJ2-5,-,few,TRBV28
TGCAGTGCTAGAGATGTGAGTGCGACCCAGTACTTC,CSARDVSATQYF,TRBJ2-5,-,-,TRBV20-1